This T cell receptor beta chain was sequenced for a study of blood T cell repertoires in COVID-19. Study at large: PBMCs, B-cell-depleted T cells, or T cells provided the cDNA or gDNA that made up the material.

Per the original methods: Reference gene primers were amplified, and this amplification served to estimate nucleated cell counts. Measured with immunoSEQ multiplex PCR; TCRdb has only the in-frame clones, and not every one. For V, J and clone size, that table is used; D and trimming come from the DNA. This repertoire shows about 250,000 clones, just over 85% found once; its top ten account for around 1.7%. This clone was observed a single time. Other nucleotide sequences from this sample produce the same CDR3. Participants had their cohort set by participant-reported clinical history. The J segment lost 2 bases and the V segment lost 6 bases, leaving 4 bases of the junction unmatched. This CDR3 spans 13 amino acids. CDR1 is MNHNY, CDR2 SVGAGI, per germline (reference sequence).

The genes are TRBV6-6 and TRBJ2-7; 7 bases fit TRBD1. This clonotype originated in a man in his forties who had recovered from COVID-19. Sequences were obtained from PBMCs or T cells enriched from blood (not recorded which). The CDR3 region is CASSRDRAYEQYF. DNA for the CDR3: TGTGCCAGCAGCCGGGACAGAGCCTACGAGCAGTACTTC.